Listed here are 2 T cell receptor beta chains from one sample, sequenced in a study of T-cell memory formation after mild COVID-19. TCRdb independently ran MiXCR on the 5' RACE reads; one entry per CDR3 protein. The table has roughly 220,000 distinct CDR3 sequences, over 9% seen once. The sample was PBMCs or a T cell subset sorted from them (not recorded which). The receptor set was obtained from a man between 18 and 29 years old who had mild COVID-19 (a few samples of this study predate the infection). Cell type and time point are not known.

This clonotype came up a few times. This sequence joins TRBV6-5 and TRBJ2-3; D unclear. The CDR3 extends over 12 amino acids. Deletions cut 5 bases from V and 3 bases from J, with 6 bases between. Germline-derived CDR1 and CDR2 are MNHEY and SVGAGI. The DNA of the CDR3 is TGTGCCAGCAGTGCCCAAACAGATACGCAGTATTTT. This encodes CASSAQTDTQYF.

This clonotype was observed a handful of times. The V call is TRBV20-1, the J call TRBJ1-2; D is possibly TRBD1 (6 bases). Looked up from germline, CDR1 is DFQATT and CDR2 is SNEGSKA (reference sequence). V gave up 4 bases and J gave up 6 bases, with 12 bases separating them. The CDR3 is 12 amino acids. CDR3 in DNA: TGCAGTGCTACCAGGACAGATAATGGCTACACCTTC. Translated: CSATRTDNGYTF.